What follows is one T cell receptor beta chain and its context. Its antigen specificity is not known. It has no much larger one-base neighbor in the sample; base qualities were not kept. This entry comes from a study of T cells in Graves' hyperthyroidism and ophthalmopathy (dated by TCRdb to the late 2010s). Describing the broader study: Peripheral blood samples were taken at the time of initial diagnosis, prior to any treatment. To identify distinguishing TCR V-J signatures, a discovery cohort of 90 to 100 patients was used, comprising 40 to 45 with Graves' ophthalmopathy and under 60 with stable Graves' hyperthyroidism. Prospective prediction of ophthalmopathy was tested in an independent validation cohort of about 19 hyperthyroidism patients and roughly 16 patients who later progressed to ophthalmopathy. The roughly 94 discovery patients were randomly split 7:3 into training and test sets. The study also compared thyroid tissue and blood T-cell repertoires from a handful of Graves' hyperthyroidism patients. After sampling, hyperthyroidism patients received methimazole starting at 30 mg daily, and ophthalmopathy patients received high-dose intravenous methylprednisolone. TCR Vbeta CDR3 sequencing of fewer than 150 peripheral blood samples (roughly 43 ophthalmopathy, 75 hyperthyroidism and roughly 17 progressor patients) is reported in the paper.

V is shortened by 6 bases, J by 1 base, and the region joining them spans 17 bases. The germline V gene yields SGHDT for CDR1 and YYEEEE for CDR2. The CDR3 covers 15 residues, taking in both the cysteine and the phenylalanine. Left in the record is the CDR3 DNA by itself, 45 bases read in frame from the first base. The study at large found these results: Most expanded thyroid clonotypes (frequency above 0.001) were also detected in blood, a finding suggesting that blood repertoires may reflect thyroid immune responses. In validation, progression to ophthalmopathy was predicted by the model with 70.59% sensitivity and just over 72% specificity, a median of about 6.4 months before onset. No statistical method was used to set the sample size in advance, and investigators knew the group allocation. Ophthalmopathy was separated from stable hyperthyroidism by a 13 V-J signature model, with around 88% sensitivity and 81% to 83% specificity obtained in cross-validation and 80%/75% obtained in testing.

Stable Graves' hyperthyroidism was defined as no progression to ophthalmopathy during 18 months of follow-up. Hyperthyroidism patients were newly diagnosed, had a disease duration of under 2 months, and were aged 18 to 65 years. Exclusion was applied to patients with uncontrolled infections, other autoimmune diseases, pregnancy or lactation. Diagnoses relied on clinical symptoms, serum thyroxine and TRAb, thyroid ultrasound and orbital computed tomography. Ficoll-Paque density gradient centrifugation was used to isolate PBMCs from about 10 ml of fresh peripheral blood. Total RNA was extracted using Trizol reagent, and RNA quality was assessed on an Agilent 2100 Bioanalyzer. TCR beta CDR3 regions were amplified from RNA transcripts. The TCR CDR3 was subjected to a first round of RT-PCR using the HTBI primer set and the Qiagen OneStep RT-PCR kit. Libraries were constructed in a second round of multiplex PCR, after which size selection and purification were carried out. Paired-end sequencing of the libraries was performed with 100 bp reads on an Illumina HiSeq2000. The original methods were these. SOAPnuke was used to process the raw data, with reads discarded if the reads contained adapters or uncalled bases, had a mean Phred below 15, or lacked an exact constant-primer or identifier match. High-quality paired reads were merged using COPE v1.2.5, and each unique nucleotide sequence was defined as a clonotype. MiTCR v1.1 was used to align the clonotypes against IMGT TRBV, TRBD and TRBJ reference segments. The analysis was restricted to V-J combinations with a frequency above 0.0001, which together covered just over 99% of the repertoires. The TCS score was defined as F50 (clonal expansion) divided by E x V (chaos), with BLOSUM62-based TCRdist calculated between CDR3 peptides within each V-J. Welch's t-statistics and random forest reduced around 510 V-J features to about 12, which were used in a naive Bayes classifier (R e1071). The public reads were reprocessed in TCRdb via fastp at Q25 and MiXCR, keeping in-frame beta chains. Entries that share a CDR3 protein sequence are merged under the most common genes and DNA. It is TCRdb's table, rather than the study itself, that gives the V and J calls and clone size. This sample lists under 400,000 distinct CDR3 sequences; approximately 15% were detected once. Approximately 11% of the sample is held by the ten biggest clonotypes.

The clonotype was recovered from a woman in her sixties or seventies with Graves' hyperthyroidism. This sequence uses TRBV5-6 and TRBJ2-7; TRBD1 is possibly the D segment (6 matching bases). The sequencing input was blood. At the DNA level, the sequence is TGTGCCAGCACCCTGAACAGGGATATTTCCTACGAGCAGTACTTC. This yields the protein CASTLNRDISYEQYF. Where the CDR3 stops, the reference TRBV5-6 and TRBJ2-7 genes take over; the full variable domain is DAGVTQSPTHLIKTRGQQVTLRCSPKSGHDTVSWYQQALGQGPQFIFQYYEEEERQRGNFPDRFSGHQFPNYSSELNVNALLLGDSALYLCASTLNRDISYEQYFGPGTRLTVT.